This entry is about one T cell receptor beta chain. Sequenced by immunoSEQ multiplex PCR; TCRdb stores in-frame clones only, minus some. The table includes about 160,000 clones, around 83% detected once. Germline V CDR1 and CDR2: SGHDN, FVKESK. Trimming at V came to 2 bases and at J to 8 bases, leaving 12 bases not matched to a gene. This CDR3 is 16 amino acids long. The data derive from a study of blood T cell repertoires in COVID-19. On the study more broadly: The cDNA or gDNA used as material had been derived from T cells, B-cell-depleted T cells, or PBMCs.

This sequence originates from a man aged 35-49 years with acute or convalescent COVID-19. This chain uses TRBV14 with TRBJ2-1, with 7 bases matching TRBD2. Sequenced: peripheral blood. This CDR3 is CASSQQSGTRRDEQFF. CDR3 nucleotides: TGTGCCAGCAGCCAACAAAGCGGGACCCGCCGGGATGAGCAGTTCTTC.